This TCR beta chain was sequenced for a study of early T cells in non-severe SARS-CoV-2 infection (dated by TCRdb to about 2021). In terms of the full investigation: Because TCR sequencing was done on bulk RNA from unsorted whole blood, the alpha and beta chains could not be paired.

Libraries were constructed by 5' RACE. TCRdb shows the sequencer as NextSeq 500. The TCR library protocol attached unique molecular identifiers to individual cDNA molecules to correct for sequencing error and PCR bias. Sequencing covered both TCR alpha and beta chains, and within each sample the abundances of alpha and beta sequences were tightly co-correlated. As for how the authors treated the data: V gene, J gene and CDR3 annotation of TCR sequences was performed with Decombinator V4. Expanded TCRs were defined as changing significantly between any two time points under a Poisson model with p below 0.0001. TCR abundances were normalised to the total number of TCRs sequenced per sample and expressed as counts per million. TRAV1-2 paired with TRAJ12, TRAJ20 or TRAJ33 defined MAIT TCRs, while TRAV10 paired with TRAJ18 defined iNKT TCRs. VDJdb, accessed 1 November 2021, was searched for CMV, EBV and SARS-CoV-2 annotated TCRs, with TCRs annotated for multiple antigens excluded. In-frame beta chains were kept once TCRdb had trimmed the public reads at Q25 with fastp and called clones with MiXCR. Identical CDR3 proteins give one entry, which carries the most common genes and DNA. V and J calls and clone size were set by TCRdb, not the authors. This sample holds about 97,000 distinct CDR3 sequences; roughly 13% were observed only once. 6.2% of the sample is taken by the ten largest.

This clonotype has just a few counts. Its antigen specificity is not known. Per-nucleotide qualities are absent, and no much larger clonotype sits a single base away. The CDR3 numbers 15 residues from cysteine through phenylalanine. The retained sequence is limited to the CDR3, 45 bases, with the frame set at the first base. Here V drops 3 bases and J drops 4 bases, and the junction holds 5 bases not matched to any gene. The germline V gene specifies SNHLY as CDR1 and FYNNEI as CDR2. Beyond this particular receptor, the publication reports: VDJdb matching was skewed toward anti-spike CD8 responses and likely underestimated virus-specific expansions, missing private and CD4 specificities.

This was a case-control study nested in a cohort of healthcare workers in London, UK, who had nasopharyngeal swab PCR tests and blood samples taken every week. Between 23 and 31 March 2020, the week of the UK lockdown, healthcare workers were enrolled and then followed up weekly for as long as 16 weeks. Sequenced input: whole blood. The sequence is built from TRBV2 and TRBJ2-1, and 8 junction bases match TRBD1. This clonotype originated in an adult who was a healthcare worker with PCR-confirmed SARS-CoV-2 infection or an uninfected control (not recorded which). In nucleotide form, the sequence is TGTGCCAGCAGTGACTGGCAGGGGGCTTACAATGAGCAGTTCTTC. The translation is CASSDWQGAYNEQFF. The entire variable domain, with the stretches around the CDR3 drawn from the reference TRBV2 and TRBJ2-1 proteins, is EPEVTQTPSHQVTQMGQEVILRCVPISNHLYFYWYRQILGQKVEFLVSFYNNEISEKSEIFDDQFSVERPDGSNFTLKIRSTKLEDSAMYFCASSDWQGAYNEQFFGPGTRLTVL.